This T cell receptor (beta chain) comes out of a study of OX40 agonist ivuxolimab in advanced cancers. Study-level results: On average, CD8+ T cells showed a greater number of expanded clones than CD4+.

Concerning this clone itself: Its antigen is still unknown.

The CDR3 has 13 residues. In germline, CDR1 is SGHRS, CDR2 YFSETQ. V gave up 4 bases and J gave up 4 bases, with 11 bases separating them. Sequencing used immunoSEQ multiplex PCR; TCRdb keeps in-frame clones, though not all of them. The data hold 30,000 to 45,000 clones, with about 83% observed a single time. The specimen was CD4+ or CD8+ T cells sorted from blood, collected in a trial of the OX40 agonist ivuxolimab. This chain joins TRBV5-1 and TRBJ1-2; D is unresolved. The receptor's source is an adult with an advanced solid tumor such as melanoma, head and neck, liver or kidney cancer. The CDR3 is CASSDQAGYGYTF. CDR3 nucleotide sequence: TGCGCCAGCAGCGATCAGGCGGGCTATGGCTACACCTTC.